The T cell receptor (beta chain) described here comes from a study of blood T cell repertoires in COVID-19 (dated by TCRdb to the early 2020s). General notes on the study: Samples from collaborators originated in the United States, Italy and Spain and spanned both the acute and convalescent phases of COVID-19. The material from the prospective study consisted of cDNA or gDNA derived from T cells, B-cell-depleted T cells, or PBMCs. Subjects who had been exposed to COVID-19, were actively infected with it, or had recovered from it provided the deeply sampled blood TCRbeta repertoires that made up the dataset. The repertoires were made available in a free public database intended to serve as a resource for research on the immune response to SARS-CoV-2. The samples were drawn from two sources: the first 160 participants of the ongoing ImmuneRACE study, and some 1,300 subjects contributed by 6 global collaborators. The sample metadata nearly always contained a de-identified subject ID, COVID-19 status, age in years and sex. Where available, HLA class I and class II types were taken from metadata supplied by the sample provider and were not determined by assay-based typing.

What the research found in general, with its limitations: How much clinical and demographic metadata was included differed by source and by participant, and the metadata was provided uncurated.

Clipping removes 5 bases from V and 0 bases from J, with 3 as the unmatched junction base count. Measured from the cysteine to the phenylalanine, the CDR3 is 15 residues long. Only the CDR3 DNA stays, 45 bases, in frame from base 1. The germline V gene supplies CDR1 SGHAT and CDR2 FQNNGV. TCRbeta CDR3 regions were amplified from genomic DNA using the immunoSEQ Assay, a bias-controlled multiplex PCR. The authors' pipeline ran thus. Within the assay, amplification of reference gene primers was used to estimate how many nucleated cells each sample contained. Sequence reads were collapsed and filtered to measure the absolute abundance of every unique TCRbeta CDR3 rearrangement. Productive Simpson clonality was computed per sample as the square root of Simpson's diversity index over productive rearrangements. What TCRdb holds here is the immuneACCESS table cut down to in-frame rearrangements. Part of the clones is not present; checked against another copy, under half of the missing clones reflect an unresolved V gene, and the others are unexplained. That table furnishes V, J and clone size, whereas the DNA furnished D and trimming. The sample includes about 120,000 clones, with approximately 90% observed a single time. Approximately 1.4% of the sample lies in the top ten.

Of note for this clone: The clone's antigen remains unknown. No quality values exist for individual bases; no much larger clone is one base distant.

The collaborating institutions used their own protocols to collect whole blood in K2EDTA tubes. Collaborator samples were shipped for TCRbeta analysis as frozen whole blood, isolated PBMCs, or DNA extracted from either sample type. This receptor was identified in a human donor in a cohort sampled during active COVID-19. The rearrangement joined TRBV11-2 to TRBJ2-3, with 9 bases aligning to TRBD2. Sequenced sample: peripheral blood. The CDR3 corresponds to CASSPGLASTDTQYF. At the DNA level, the sequence is TGTGCCAGCAGCCCAGGACTAGCGAGCACAGATACGCAGTATTTT.